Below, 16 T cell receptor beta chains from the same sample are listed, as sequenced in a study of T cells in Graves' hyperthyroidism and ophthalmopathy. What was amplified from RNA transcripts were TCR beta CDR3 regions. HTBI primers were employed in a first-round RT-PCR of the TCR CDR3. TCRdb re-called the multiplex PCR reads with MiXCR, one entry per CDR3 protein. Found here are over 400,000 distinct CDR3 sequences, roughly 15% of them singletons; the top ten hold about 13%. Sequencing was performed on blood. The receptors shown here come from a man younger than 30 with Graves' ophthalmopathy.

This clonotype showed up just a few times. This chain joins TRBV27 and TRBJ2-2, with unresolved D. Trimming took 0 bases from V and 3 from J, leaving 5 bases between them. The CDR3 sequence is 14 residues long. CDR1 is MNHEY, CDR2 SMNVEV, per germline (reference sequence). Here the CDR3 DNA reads TGTGCCAGCAGTTTATCCTATGACACCGGGGAGCTGTTTTTT. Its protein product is CASSLSYDTGELFF.

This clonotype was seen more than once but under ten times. The CDR3 sequence: CASSLQTGGYQPQHF. CDR3 DNA sequence: TGTGCCAGCAGTTTACAGACAGGGGGTTATCAGCCCCAGCATTTT. J is TRBJ1-5 and V is TRBV12-3 or TRBV12-4; 9 bases map to TRBD1. The CDR3 length is 15 residues. V was clipped by 2 bases and J by 5 bases; unmatched bases: 4.

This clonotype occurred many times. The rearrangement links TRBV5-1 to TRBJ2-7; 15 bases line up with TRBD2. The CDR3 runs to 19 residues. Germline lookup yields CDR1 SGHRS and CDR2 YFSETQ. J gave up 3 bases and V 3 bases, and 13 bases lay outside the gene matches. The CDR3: CASSYSTLGLAGGGYEQYF. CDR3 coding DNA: TGCGCCAGCAGCTATTCCACCCTGGGACTAGCGGGAGGAGGCTACGAGCAGTACTTC.

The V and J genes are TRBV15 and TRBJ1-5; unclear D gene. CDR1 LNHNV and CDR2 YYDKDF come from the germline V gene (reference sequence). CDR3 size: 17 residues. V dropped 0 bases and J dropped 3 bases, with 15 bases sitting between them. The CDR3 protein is CATSRDNTFWDNQPQHF. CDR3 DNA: TGTGCCACCAGCAGAGATAACACCTTCTGGGACAATCAGCCCCAGCATTTT. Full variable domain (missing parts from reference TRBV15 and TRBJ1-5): DAMVIQNPRYQVTQFGKPVTLSCSQTLNHNVMYWYQQKSSQAPKLLFHYYDKDFNNEADTPDNFQSRRPNTSFCFLDIRSPGLGDTAMYLCATSRDNTFWDNQPQHFGDGTRLSIL.

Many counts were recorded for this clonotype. The CDR3 coding sequence is TGCGCCAGCAGTGAGAGGGCAGGGGGCGATGCGGACACTGAAGCTTTCTTT. As protein: CASSERAGGDADTEAFF. The chain combines TRBV10-1 with TRBJ1-1; TRBD1 matches 8 bases. The V gene's germline CDR1 is WNHNN and CDR2 SYGVQD (reference sequence). This CDR3 comprises 17 residues. Trimming took 2 bases from V and 3 from J; bases not matched to a gene: 11.

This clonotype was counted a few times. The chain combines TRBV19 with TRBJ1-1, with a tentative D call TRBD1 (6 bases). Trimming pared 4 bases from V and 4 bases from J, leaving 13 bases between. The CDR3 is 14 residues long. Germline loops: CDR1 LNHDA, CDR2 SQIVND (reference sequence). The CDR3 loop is CASSTPTGPTEAFF. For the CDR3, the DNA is TGTGCCAGTAGTACCCCCACAGGGCCCACTGAAGCTTTCTTT.

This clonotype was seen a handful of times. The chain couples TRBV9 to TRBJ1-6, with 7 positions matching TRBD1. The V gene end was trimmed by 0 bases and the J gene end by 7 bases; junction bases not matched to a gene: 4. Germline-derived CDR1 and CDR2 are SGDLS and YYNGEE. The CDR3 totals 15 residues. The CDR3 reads CASSVGTGQNSPLHF. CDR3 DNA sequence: TGTGCCAGCAGCGTAGGGACAGGCCAAAATTCACCCCTCCACTTT.

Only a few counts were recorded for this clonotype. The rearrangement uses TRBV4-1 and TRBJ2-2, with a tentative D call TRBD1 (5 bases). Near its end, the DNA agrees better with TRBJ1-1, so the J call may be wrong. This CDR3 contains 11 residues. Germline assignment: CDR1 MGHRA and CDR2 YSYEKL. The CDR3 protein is CASSQGGGAFF. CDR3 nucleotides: TGCGCCAGCAGCCAAGGTGGGGGAGCTTTCTTT.

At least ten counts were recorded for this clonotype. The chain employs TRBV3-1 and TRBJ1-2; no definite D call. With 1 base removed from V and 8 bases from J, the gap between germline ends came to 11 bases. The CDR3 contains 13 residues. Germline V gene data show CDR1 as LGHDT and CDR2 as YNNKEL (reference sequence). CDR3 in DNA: TGTGCCAGCAGCCAAGTGACGGACCGGGGCTACACCTTC. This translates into CASSQVTDRGYTF.

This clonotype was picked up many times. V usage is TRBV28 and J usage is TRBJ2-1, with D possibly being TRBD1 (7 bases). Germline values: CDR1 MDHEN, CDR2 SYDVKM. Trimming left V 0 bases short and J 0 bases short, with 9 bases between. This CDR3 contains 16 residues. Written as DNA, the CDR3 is TGTGCCAGCAGTTTATGGCAGGGGGGCTCCTACAATGAGCAGTTCTTC. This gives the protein CASSLWQGGSYNEQFF.

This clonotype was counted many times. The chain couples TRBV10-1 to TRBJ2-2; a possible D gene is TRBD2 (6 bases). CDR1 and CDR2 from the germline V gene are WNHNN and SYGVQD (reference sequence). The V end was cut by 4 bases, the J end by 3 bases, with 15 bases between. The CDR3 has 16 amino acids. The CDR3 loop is CASSGRGSWDTGELFF. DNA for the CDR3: TGCGCCAGCAGTGGTCGGGGGAGTTGGGACACCGGGGAGCTGTTTTTT.

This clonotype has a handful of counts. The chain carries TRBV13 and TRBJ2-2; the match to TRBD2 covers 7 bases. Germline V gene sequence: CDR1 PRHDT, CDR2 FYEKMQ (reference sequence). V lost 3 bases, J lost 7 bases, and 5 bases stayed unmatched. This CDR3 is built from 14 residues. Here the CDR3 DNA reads TGTGCCAGCAGCTTGTCGGGGGGAATCGGGGAGCTGTTTTTT. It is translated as CASSLSGGIGELFF.

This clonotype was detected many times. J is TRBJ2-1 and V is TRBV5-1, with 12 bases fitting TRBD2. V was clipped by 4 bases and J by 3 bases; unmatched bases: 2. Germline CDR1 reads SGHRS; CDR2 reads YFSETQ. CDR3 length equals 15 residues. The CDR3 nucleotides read TGCGCCAGCAGCCAGACTAGCGGGGGCTACAATGAGCAGTTCTTC. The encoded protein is CASSQTSGGYNEQFF.

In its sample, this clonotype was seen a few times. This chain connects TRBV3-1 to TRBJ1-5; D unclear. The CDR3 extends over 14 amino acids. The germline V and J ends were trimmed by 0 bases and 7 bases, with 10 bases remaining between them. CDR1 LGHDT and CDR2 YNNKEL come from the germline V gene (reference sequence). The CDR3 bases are TGTGCCAGCAGCCAAGATATAGGGTCCCAGCCCCAGCATTTT. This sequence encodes CASSQDIGSQPQHF.

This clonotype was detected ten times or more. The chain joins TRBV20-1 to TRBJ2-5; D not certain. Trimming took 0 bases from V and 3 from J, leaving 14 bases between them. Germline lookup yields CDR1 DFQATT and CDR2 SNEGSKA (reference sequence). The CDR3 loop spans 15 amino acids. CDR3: CSARDSGRVKETQYF. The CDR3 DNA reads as TGCAGTGCTAGAGATTCTGGACGGGTCAAAGAGACCCAGTACTTC.

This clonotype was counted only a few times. The CDR3 sequence: CASSASWEEPQHF. CDR3 nucleotides: TGTGCCAGCAGCGCAAGTTGGGAGGAGCCCCAGCATTTT. J is TRBJ1-5 and V is TRBV7-6; D not resolved. This CDR3 has 13 amino acids. The V and J ends lost 5 bases and 8 bases respectively, with 13 bases between them. Germline CDR1 and CDR2: SGHVS and FNYEAQ.